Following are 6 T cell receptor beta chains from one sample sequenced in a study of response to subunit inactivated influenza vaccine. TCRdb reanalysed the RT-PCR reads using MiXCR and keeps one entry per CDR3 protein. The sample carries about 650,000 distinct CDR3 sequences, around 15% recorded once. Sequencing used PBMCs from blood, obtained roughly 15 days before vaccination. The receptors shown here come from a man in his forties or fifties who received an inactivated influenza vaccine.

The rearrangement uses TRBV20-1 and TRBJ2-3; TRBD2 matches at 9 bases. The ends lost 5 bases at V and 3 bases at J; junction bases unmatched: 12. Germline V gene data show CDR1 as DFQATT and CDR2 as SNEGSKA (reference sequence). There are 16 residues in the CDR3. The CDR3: CSAALRLAAATDTQYF. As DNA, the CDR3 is TGCAGTGCTGCCCTGCGACTAGCGGCTGCTACAGATACGCAGTATTTT.

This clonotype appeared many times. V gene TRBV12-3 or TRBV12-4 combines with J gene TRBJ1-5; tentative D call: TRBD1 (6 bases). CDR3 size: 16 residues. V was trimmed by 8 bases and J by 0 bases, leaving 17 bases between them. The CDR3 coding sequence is TGTGCCAGCCCCCGGAGGGGGTCCTATAGCAATCAGCCCCAGCATTTT. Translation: CASPRRGSYSNQPQHF.

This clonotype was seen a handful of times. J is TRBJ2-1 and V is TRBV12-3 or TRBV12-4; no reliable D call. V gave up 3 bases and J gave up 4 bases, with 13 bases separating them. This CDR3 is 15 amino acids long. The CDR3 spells CASSFLGSRYNEQFF. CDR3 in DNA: TGTGCCAGCAGTTTCCTTGGCAGTCGGTACAATGAGCAGTTCTTC.

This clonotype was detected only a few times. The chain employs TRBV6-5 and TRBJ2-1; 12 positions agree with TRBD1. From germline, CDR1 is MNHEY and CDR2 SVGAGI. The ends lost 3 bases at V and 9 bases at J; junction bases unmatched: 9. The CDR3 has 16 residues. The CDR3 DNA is TGTGCCAGCAGTTATTCCCGGGACAGGGGGCTGAGTGAGCAGTTCTTC. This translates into CASSYSRDRGLSEQFF.

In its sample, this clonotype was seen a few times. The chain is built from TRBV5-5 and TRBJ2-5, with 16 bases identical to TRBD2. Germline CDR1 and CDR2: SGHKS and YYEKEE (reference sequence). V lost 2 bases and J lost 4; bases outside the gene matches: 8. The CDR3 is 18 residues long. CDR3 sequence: CASSLTGTSGRAGETQYF. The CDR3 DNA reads TGTGCCAGCAGCTTAACCGGGACTAGCGGGAGGGCCGGAGAGACCCAGTACTTC.

In DNA, the CDR3 is TGCAGTGCTCCCCGGAACTGGAACACCGGGGAGCTGTTTTTT. Translated: CSAPRNWNTGELFF. This sequence joins TRBV20-1 and TRBJ2-2; D unclear. V was cut by 5 bases and J by 1 base, with 11 bases left in between. The CDR3 consists of 14 residues. Looked up from germline, CDR1 is DFQATT and CDR2 is SNEGSKA (reference sequence).